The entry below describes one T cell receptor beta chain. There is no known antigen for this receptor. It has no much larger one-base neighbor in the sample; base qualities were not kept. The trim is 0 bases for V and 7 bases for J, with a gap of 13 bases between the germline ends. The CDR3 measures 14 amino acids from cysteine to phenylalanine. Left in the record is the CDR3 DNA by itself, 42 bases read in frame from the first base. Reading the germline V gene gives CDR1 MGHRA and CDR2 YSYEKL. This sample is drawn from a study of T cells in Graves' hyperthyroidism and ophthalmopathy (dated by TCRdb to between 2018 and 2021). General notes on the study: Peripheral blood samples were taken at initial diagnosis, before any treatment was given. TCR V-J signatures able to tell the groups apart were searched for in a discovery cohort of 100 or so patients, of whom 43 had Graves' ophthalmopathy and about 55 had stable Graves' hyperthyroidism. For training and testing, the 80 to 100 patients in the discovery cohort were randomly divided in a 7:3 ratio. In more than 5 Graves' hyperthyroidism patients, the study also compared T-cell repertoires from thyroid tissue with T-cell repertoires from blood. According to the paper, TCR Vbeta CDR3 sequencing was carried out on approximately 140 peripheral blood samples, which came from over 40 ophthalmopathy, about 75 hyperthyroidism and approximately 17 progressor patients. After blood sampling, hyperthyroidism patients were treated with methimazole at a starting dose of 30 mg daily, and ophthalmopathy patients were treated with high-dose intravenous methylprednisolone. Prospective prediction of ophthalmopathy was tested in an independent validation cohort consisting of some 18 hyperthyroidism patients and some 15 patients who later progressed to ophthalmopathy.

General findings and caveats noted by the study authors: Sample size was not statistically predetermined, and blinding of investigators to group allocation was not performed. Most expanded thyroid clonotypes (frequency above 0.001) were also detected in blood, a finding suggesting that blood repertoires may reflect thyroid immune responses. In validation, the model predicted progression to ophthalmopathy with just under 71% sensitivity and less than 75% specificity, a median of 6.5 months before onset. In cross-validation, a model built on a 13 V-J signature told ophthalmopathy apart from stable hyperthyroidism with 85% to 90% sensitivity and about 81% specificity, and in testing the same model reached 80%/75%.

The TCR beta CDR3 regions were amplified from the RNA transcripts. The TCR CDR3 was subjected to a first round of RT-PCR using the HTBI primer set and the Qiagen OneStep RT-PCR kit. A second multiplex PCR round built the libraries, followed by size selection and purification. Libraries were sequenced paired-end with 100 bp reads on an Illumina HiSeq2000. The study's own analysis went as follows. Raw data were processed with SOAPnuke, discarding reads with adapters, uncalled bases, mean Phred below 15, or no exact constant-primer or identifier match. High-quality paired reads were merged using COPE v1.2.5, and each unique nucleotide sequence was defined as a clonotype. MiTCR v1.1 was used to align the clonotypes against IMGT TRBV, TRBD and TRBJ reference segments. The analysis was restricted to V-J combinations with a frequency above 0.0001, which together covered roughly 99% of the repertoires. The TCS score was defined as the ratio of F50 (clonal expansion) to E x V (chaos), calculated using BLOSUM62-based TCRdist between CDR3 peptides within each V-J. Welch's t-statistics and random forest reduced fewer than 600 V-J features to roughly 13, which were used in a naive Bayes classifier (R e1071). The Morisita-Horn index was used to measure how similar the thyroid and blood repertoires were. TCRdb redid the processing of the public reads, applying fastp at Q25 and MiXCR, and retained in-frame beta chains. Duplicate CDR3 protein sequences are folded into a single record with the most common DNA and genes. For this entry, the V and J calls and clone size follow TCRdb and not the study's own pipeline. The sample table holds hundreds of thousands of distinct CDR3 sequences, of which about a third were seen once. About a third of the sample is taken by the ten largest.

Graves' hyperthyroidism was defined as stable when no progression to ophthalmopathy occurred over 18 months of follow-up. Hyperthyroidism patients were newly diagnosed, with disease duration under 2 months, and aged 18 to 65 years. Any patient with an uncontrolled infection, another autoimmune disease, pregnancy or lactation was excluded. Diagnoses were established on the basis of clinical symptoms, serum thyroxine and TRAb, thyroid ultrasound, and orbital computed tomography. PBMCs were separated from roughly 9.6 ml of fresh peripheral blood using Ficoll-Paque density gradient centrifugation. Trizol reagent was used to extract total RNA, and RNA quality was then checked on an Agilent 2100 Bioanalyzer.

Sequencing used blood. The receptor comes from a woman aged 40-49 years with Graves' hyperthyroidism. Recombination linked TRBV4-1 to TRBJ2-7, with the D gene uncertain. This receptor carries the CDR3 CASSQDRARPEQYF. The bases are TGCGCCAGCAGCCAAGATAGGGCGAGGCCGGAGCAGTACTTC.